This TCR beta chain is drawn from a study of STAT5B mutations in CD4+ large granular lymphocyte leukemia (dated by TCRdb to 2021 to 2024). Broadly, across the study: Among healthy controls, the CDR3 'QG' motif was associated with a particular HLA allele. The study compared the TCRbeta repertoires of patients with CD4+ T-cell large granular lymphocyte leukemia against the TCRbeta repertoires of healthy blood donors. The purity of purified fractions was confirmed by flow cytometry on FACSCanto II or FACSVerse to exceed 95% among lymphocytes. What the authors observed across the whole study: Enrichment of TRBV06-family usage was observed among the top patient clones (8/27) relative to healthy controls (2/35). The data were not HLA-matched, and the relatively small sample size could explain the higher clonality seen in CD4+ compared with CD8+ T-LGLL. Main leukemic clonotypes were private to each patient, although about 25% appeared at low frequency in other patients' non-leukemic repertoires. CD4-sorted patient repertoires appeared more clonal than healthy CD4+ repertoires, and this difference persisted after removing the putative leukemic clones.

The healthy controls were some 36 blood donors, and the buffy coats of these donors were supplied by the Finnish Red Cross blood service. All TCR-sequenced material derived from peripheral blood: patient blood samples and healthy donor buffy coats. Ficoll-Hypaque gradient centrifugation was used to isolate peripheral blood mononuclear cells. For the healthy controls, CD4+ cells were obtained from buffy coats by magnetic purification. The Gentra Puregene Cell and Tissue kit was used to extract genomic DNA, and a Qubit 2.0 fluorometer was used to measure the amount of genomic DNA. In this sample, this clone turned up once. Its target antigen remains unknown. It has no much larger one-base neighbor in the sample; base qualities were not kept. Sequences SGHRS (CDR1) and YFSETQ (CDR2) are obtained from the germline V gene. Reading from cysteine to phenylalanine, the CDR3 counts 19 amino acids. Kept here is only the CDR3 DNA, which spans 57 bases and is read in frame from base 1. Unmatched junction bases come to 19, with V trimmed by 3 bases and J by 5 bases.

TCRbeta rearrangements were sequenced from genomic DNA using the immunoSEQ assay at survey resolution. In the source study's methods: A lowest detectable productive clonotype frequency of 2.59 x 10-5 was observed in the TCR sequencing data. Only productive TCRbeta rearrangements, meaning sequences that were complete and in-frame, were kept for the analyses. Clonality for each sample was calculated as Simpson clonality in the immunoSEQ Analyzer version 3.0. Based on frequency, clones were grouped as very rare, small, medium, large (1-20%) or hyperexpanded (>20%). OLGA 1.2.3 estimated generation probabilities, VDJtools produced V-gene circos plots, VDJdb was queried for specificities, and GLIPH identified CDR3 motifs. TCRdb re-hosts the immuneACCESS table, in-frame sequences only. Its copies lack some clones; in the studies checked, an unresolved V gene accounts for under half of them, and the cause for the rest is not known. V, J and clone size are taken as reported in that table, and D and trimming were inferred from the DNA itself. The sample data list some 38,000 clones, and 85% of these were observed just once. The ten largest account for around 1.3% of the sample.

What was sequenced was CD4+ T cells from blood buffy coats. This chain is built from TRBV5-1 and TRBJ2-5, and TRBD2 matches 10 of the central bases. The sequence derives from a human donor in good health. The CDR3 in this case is CASSWSSRQREGRRETQYF. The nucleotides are TGCGCCAGCAGCTGGTCCTCGAGACAGCGGGAGGGCCGGAGGGAGACCCAGTACTTC.